The clone carrying this TCR beta chain has a handful of counts. Antigen unknown. The sample originates from a study of a mutant IDH1 vaccine in newly diagnosed glioma. Libraries were prepared by immunoSEQ multiplex PCR; TCRdb keeps only in-frame clonotypes and omits some of them. The sample records around 34,000 clones, more than 80% being singletons. As to time point: week 23, last vaccination. Topical imiquimod accompanied each vaccine dose, which consisted of 300 ug of mutant IDH1 20-mer peptide. The CDR3 loop spans 14 amino acids. CDR1 KGHSH and CDR2 LQKENI come from the germline V gene. V lost 6 bases to trimming and J lost 4 bases; unmatched junction nucleotides: 6.

This TCR was recovered from a man aged 35-49 years with glioma. Here the sequenced sample was PBMCs, taken from a glioma patient whose treatment included an IDH1 peptide vaccine. The rearrangement links TRBV18 to TRBJ1-3, with TRBD1 matching over 7 bases. CDR3 protein: CASSSQGSGNTIYF. CDR3 sequence (DNA): TGTGCCAGCTCGTCACAGGGGTCGGGAAACACCATATATTTT.